This T cell receptor beta chain came from a study of STAT5B mutations in CD4+ large granular lymphocyte leukemia. This clone was counted between two and nine times. The V end was cut by 4 bases, the J end by 0 bases, with 10 bases between. Germline-derived CDR1 and CDR2 are SGDLS and YYNGEE. The CDR3 has 14 amino acids. Per the original data handling: Lowest detectable productive clonotype frequency was 2.59 x 10-5. The assay was immunoSEQ multiplex PCR, and TCRdb's table has in-frame clones only and misses some. That table furnishes V, J and clone size, whereas the DNA furnished D and trimming. The data contain about 25,000 clones, about 79% of them seen just once; the ten biggest clones take up about a tenth.

The origin of this receptor is a human donor in good health. V gene TRBV9 combines with J gene TRBJ1-2, with D tentatively TRBD1 (5 bases). Sequencing used CD4+ T cells from blood buffy coats. The DNA of the CDR3 is TGTGCCAGCAGCTCACTGGGGGCTAACTATGGCTACACCTTC. This sequence encodes CASSSLGANYGYTF.